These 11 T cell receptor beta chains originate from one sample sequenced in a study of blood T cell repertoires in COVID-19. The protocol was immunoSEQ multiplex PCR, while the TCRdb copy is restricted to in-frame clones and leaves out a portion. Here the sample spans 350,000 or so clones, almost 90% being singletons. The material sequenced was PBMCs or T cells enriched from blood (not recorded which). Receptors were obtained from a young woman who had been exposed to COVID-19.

In DNA, the CDR3 is TGTGCCAGCAGCTTCCGGGATTATCAGTACTTC. Protein sequence: CASSFRDYQYF. The gene calls are TRBV5-6 and TRBJ2-7; perhaps TRBD2 as D (5 bases). Germline assignment: CDR1 SGHDT and CDR2 YYEEEE. Trimming pared 2 bases from V and 10 bases from J, leaving 10 bases between. The CDR3 totals 11 residues.

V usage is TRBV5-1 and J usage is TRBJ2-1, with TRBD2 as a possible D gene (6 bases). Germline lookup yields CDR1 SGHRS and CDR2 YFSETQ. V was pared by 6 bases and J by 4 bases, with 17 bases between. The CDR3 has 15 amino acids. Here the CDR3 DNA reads TGCGCCAGCAAGCGGCGGGACGATGGTTACAATGAGCAGTTCTTC. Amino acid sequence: CASKRRDDGYNEQFF. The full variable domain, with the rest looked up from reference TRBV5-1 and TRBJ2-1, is KAGVTQTPRYLIKTRGQQVTLSCSPISGHRSVSWYQQTPGQGLQFLFEYFSETQRNKGNFPGRFSGRQFSNSRSEMNVSTLELGDSALYLCASKRRDDGYNEQFFGPGTRLTVL.

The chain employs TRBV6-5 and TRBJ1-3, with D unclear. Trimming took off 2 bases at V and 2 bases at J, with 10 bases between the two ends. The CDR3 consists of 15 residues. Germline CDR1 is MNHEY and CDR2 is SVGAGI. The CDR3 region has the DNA TGTGCCAGCAGTTACGGATTGGGAGCTGGAAACACCATATATTTT. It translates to CASSYGLGAGNTIYF.

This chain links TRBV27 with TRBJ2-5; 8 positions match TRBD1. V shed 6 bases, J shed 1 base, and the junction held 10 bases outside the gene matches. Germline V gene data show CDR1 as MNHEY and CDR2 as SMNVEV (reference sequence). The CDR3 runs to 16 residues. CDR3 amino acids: CASSLWGGQGQETQYF. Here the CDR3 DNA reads TGTGCCAGCAGCTTGTGGGGCGGACAGGGCCAAGAGACCCAGTACTTC.

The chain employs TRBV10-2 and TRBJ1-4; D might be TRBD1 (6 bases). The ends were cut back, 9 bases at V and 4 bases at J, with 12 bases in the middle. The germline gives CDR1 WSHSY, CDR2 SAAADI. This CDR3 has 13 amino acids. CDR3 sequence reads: CASLDSLNEKLFF. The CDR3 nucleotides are TGCGCCAGTTTGGACAGCCTTAATGAAAAACTGTTTTTT.

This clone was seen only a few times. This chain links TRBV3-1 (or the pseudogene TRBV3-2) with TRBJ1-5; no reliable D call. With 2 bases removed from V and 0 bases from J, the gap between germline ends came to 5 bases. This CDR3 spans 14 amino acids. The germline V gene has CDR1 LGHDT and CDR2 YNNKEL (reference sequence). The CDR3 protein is CASSQQDSNQPQHF. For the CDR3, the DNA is TGTGCCAGCAGCCAACAGGATAGCAATCAGCCCCAGCATTTT.

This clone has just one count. The CDR3 spells CASSATGHGYTF. The CDR3 DNA reads as TGTGCCAGCAGTGCTACAGGGCATGGCTACACCTTC. The chain recombines TRBV2 with TRBJ1-2, with D perhaps TRBD1 (6 bases). V gave up 4 bases and J gave up 6 bases, with 9 bases separating them. This CDR3 has 12 amino acids. CDR1 SNHLY and CDR2 FYNNEI come from the germline V gene.

CDR3 DNA sequence: TGTGCCAGCAGTGAAGCAATGGAGGGGACAGGTGGCTACACCTTC. Its protein is CASSEAMEGTGGYTF. The gene calls are TRBV2 and TRBJ1-2; 8 bases fit TRBD1. V gave up 0 bases and J gave up 7 bases; unmatched junction bases: 7. The CDR3 is 15 residues long. Per germline, CDR1 SNHLY and CDR2 FYNNEI.

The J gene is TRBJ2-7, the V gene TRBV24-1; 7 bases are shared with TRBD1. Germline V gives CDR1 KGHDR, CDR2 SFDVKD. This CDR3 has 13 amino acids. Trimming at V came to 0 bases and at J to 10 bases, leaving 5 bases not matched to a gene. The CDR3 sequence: CATSDLSTGAQYF. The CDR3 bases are TGTGCCACCAGTGATTTGTCTACAGGGGCACAGTACTTC.

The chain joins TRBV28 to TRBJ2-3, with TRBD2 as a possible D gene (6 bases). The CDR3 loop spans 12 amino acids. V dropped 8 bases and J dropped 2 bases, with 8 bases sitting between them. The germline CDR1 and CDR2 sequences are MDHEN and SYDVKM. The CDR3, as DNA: TGTGCCAGCTCGGGAGTCACAGATACGCAGTATTTT. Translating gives CASSGVTDTQYF.

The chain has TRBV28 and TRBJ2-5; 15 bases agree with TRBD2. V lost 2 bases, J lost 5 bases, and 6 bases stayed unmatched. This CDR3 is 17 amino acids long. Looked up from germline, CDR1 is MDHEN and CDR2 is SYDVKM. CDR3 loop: CASSLLGTSGRRETQYF. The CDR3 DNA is TGTGCCAGCAGTTTACTCGGGACTAGCGGGAGGAGGGAGACCCAGTACTTC. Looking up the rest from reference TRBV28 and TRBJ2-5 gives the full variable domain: DVKVTQSSRYLVKRTGEKVFLECVQDMDHENMFWYRQDPGLGLRLIYFSYDVKMKEKGDIPEGYSVSREKKERFSLILESASTNQTSMYLCASSLLGTSGRRETQYFGPGTRLLVL.